The source of this T cell receptor beta chain is a study of blood T cell repertoires in COVID-19. As for the study in general: Researchers got acute and convalescent COVID-19 samples from the United States, Italy and Spain. T cells, B-cell-depleted T cells, or PBMCs provided the cDNA or gDNA that served as material.

V was pared by 4 bases and J by 2 bases, with 11 bases between. The V gene's germline CDR1 is MNHEY and CDR2 SMNVEV (reference sequence). The length of the CDR3 is 14 residues. Produced via immunoSEQ multiplex PCR; TCRdb's table is partial and in-frame only. The repertoire includes about 20,000 clones, more than 90% of them detected once, and 7.4% sits in the top ten. The sequence was obtained from a man in his 70s with active COVID-19. This chain links TRBV27 with TRBJ1-1; D might be TRBD1 (6 bases). The sample taken for sequencing was peripheral blood. Written as DNA, the CDR3 is TGTGCCAGCAGTTCAGGGGCCCTTAACACTGAAGCTTTCTTT. Its protein product is CASSSGALNTEAFF.